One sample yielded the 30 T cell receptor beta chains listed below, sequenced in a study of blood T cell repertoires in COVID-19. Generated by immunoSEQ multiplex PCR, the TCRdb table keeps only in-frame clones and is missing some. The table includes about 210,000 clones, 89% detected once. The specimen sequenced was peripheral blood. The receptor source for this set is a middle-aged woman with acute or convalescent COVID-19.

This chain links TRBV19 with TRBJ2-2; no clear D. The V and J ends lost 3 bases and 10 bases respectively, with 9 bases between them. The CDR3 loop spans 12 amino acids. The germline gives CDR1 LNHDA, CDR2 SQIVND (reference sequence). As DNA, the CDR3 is TGTGCCAGTAGTATTGGCGGCTCGGAGCTGTTTTTT. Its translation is CASSIGGSELFF.

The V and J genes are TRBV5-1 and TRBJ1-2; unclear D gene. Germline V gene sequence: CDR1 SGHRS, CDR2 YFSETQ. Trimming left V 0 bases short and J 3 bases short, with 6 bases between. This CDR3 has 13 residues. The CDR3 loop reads CASSLGQDYGYTF. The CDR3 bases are TGCGCCAGCAGCTTGGGGCAGGACTATGGCTACACCTTC.

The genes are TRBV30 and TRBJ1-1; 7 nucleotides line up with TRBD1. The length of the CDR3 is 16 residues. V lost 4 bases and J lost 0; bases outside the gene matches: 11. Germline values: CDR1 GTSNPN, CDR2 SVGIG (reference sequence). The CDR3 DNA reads TGTGCCTGGACAGGGGGTATCGAAAGCCTGAACACTGAAGCTTTCTTT. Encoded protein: CAWTGGIESLNTEAFF.

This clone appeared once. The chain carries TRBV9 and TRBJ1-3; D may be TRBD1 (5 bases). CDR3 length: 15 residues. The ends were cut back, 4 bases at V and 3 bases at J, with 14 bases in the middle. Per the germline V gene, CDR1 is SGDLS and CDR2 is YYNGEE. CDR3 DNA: TGTGCCAGCAGCCCGGGGGTCCAGGGTGGAAACACCATATATTTT. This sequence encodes CASSPGVQGGNTIYF.

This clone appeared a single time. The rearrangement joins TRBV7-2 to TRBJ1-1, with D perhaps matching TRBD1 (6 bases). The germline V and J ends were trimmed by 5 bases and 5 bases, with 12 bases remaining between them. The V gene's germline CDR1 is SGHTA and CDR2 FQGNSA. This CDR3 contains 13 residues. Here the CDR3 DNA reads TGTGCCAGCAGCACTACTCAGGGGACTGAAGCTTTCTTT. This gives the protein CASSTTQGTEAFF.

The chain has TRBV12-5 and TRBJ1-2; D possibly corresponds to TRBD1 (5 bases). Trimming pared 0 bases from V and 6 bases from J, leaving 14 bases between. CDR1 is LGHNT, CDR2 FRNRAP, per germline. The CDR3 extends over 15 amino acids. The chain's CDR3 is CASGLVPLGHNGYTF. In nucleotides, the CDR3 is TGTGCTAGTGGTTTGGTACCGTTGGGGCATAATGGCTACACCTTC.

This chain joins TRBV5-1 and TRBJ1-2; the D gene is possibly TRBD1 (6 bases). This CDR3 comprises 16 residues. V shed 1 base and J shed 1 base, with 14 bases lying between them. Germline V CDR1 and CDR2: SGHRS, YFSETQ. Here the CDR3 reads CASSLSAGAGNYGYTF. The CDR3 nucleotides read TGCGCCAGCAGCTTGTCAGCAGGGGCGGGTAACTATGGCTACACCTTC.

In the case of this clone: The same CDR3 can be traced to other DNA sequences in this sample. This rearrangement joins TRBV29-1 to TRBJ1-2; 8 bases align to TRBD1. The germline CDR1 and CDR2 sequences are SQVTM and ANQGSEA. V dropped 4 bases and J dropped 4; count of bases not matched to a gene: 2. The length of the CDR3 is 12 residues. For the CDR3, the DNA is TGCAGCGTTGGAACAGGGGGCTATGGCTACACCTTC. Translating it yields CSVGTGGYGYTF.

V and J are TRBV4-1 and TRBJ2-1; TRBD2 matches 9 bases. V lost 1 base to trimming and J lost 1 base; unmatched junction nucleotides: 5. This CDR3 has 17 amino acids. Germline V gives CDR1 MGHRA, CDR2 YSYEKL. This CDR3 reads CASSQAAGGRSYNEQFF. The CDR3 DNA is TGCGCCAGCAGCCAAGCAGCGGGGGGTAGGTCCTACAATGAGCAGTTCTTC.

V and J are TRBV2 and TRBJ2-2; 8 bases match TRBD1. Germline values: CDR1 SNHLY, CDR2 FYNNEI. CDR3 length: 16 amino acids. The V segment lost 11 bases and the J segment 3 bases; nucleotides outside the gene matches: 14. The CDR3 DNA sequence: TGTGCCCGACAAGCCGGTGGACAGGGCCACACCGGGGAGCTGTTTTTT. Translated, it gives CARQAGGQGHTGELFF.

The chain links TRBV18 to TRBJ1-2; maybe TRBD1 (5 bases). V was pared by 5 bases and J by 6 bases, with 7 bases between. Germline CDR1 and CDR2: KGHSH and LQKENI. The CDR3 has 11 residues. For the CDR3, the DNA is TGTGCCAGCTCATTAGGGGATGGCTACACCTTC. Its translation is CASSLGDGYTF.

The CDR3, as DNA: TGTGCCAGCAGCCAAGACTGGGCAGCCTCAACTAATGAAAAACTGTTTTTT. Amino acids: CASSQDWAASTNEKLFF. The chain recombines TRBV3-1 (or the pseudogene TRBV3-2) with TRBJ1-4, with no clear D. Trimming stripped 0 bases from V and 0 bases from J, with 11 bases between. Germline CDR1 is LGHDT and CDR2 is YNNKEL (reference sequence). This CDR3 spans 17 amino acids.

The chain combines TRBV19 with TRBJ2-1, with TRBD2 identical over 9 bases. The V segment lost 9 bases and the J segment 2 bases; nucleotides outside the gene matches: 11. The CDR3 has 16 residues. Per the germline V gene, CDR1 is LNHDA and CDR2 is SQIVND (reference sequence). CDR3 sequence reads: CASTNLAGVTYNEQFF. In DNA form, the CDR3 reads TGTGCCAGCACTAATTTAGCGGGGGTTACCTACAATGAGCAGTTCTTC.

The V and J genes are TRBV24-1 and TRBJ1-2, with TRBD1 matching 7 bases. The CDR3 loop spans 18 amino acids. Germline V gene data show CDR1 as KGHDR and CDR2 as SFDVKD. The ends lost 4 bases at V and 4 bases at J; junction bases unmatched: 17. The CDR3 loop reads CATSDSAAVQGQGYGYTF. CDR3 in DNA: TGTGCCACCAGTGACTCCGCCGCAGTACAGGGGCAAGGCTATGGCTACACCTTC.

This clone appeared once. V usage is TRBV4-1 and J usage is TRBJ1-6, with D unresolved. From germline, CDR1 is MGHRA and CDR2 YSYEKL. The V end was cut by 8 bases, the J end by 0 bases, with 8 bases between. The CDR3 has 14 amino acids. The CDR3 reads CASGGSSYNSPLHF. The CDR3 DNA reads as TGCGCCAGCGGCGGGAGCTCCTATAATTCACCCCTCCACTTT.

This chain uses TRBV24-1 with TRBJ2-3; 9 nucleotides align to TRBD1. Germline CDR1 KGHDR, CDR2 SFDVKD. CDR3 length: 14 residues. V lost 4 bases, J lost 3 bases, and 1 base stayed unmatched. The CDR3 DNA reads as TGTGCCACCAGTGAGGGACAGGGAACAGATACGCAGTATTTT. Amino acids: CATSEGQGTDTQYF.

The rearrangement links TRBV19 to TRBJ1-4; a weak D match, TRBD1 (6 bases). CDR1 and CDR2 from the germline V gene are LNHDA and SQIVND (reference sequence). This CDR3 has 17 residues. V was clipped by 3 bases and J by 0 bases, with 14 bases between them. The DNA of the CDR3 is TGTGCCAGTAGTATTAACCCACAGGGACCAACTAATGAAAAACTGTTTTTT. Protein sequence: CASSINPQGPTNEKLFF.

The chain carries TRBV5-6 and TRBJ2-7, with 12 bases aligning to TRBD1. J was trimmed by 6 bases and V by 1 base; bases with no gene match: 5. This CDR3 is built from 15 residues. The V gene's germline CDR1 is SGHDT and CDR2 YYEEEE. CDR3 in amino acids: CASSLPGQGAGEQYV. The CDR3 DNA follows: TGTGCCAGCAGCTTGCCGGGACAGGGGGCAGGCGAGCAGTACGTC.

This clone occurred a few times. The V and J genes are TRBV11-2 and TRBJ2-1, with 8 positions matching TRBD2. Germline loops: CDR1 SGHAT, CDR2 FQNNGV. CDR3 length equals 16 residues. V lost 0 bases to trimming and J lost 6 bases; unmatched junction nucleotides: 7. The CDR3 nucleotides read TGTGCCAGCAGCTTAGAGTACGTCGGGGGGGCCAATGAGCAGTTCTTC. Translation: CASSLEYVGGANEQFF.

The DNA for the CDR3 is TGTGCCAGTAGTATAGCCGTGGGACTAGCGGGGCAAGAGACCCAGTACTTC. Its translation: CASSIAVGLAGQETQYF. The chain uses TRBV19 and TRBJ2-5; 13 bases are shared with TRBD2. CDR3 length: 17 residues. The J segment lost 2 bases and the V segment lost 1 base, leaving 4 bases of the junction unmatched. Germline V lookup: CDR1 LNHDA, CDR2 SQIVND (reference sequence).

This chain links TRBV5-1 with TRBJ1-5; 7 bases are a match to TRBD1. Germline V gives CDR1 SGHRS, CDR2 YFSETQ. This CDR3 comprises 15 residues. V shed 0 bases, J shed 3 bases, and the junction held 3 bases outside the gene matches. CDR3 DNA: TGCGCCAGCAGCTTGGACGGGACAGCCAATCAGCCCCAGCATTTT. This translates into CASSLDGTANQPQHF.

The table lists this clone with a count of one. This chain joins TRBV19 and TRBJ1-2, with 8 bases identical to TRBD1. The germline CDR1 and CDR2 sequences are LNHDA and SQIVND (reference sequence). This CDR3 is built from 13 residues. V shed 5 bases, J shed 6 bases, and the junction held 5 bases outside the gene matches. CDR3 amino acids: CASSLLQGDGYTF. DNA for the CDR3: TGTGCCAGTAGTCTTTTACAGGGGGATGGCTACACCTTC.

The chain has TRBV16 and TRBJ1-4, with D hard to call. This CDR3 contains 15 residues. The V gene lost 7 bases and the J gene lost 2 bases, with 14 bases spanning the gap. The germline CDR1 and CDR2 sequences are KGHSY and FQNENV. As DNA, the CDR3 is TGTGCCAGCACCGCCCCCGGGGAGACTAATGAAAAACTGTTTTTT. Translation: CASTAPGETNEKLFF.

This CDR3 is CASKGGNYGYTF. Written as DNA, the CDR3 is TGTGCCAGCAAGGGGGGGAACTATGGCTACACCTTC. This chain connects TRBV9 to TRBJ1-2; D might be TRBD1 (6 bases). The ends were cut back, 6 bases at V and 2 bases at J, with 8 bases in the middle. The length of the CDR3 is 12 residues. Germline V gene data show CDR1 as SGDLS and CDR2 as YYNGEE.

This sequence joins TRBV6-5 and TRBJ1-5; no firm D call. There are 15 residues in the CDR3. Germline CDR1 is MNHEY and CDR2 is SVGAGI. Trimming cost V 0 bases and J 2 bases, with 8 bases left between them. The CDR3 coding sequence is TGTGCCAGCAGTTACTCGAGGTGGGGCAATCAGCCCCAGCATTTT. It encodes CASSYSRWGNQPQHF.

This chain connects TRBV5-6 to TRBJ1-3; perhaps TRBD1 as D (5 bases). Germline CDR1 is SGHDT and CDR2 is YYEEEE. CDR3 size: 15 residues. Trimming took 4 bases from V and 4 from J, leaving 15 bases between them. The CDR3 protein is CASSQPGASGNTIYF. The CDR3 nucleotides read TGTGCCAGCAGCCAGCCTGGGGCGTCCGGAAACACCATATATTTT.

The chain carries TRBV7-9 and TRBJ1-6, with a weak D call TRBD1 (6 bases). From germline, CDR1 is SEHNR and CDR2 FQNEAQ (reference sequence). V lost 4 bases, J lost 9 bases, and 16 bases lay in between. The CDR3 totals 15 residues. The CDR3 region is CASSSDGGAASPLHF. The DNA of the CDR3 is TGTGCCAGCAGCTCGGACGGGGGGGCGGCTTCACCCCTCCACTTT.

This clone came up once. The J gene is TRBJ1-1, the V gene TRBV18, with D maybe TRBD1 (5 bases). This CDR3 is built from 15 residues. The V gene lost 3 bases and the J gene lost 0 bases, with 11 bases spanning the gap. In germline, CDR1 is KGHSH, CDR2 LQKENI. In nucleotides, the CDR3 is TGTGCCAGCTCACCGGGACTGTTACTGAACACTGAAGCTTTCTTT. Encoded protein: CASSPGLLLNTEAFF.

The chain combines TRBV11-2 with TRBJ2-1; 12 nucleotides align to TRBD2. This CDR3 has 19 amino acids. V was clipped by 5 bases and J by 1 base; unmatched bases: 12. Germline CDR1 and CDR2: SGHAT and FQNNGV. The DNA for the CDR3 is TGTGCCAGCAGCCTCCTTACTAGCGGGGGGCCTCTTTCCTACAATGAGCAGTTCTTC. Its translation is CASSLLTSGGPLSYNEQFF.

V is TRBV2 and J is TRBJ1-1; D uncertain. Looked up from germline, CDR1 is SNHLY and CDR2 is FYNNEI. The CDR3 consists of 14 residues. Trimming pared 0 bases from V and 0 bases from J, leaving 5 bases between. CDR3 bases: TGTGCCAGCAGTGAAGCCCGTGTGAACACTGAAGCTTTCTTT. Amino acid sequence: CASSEARVNTEAFF.